This TCR beta chain was observed in a study of cytomegalovirus exposure and HLA in healthy donors. It was with 60 Vbeta and 13 Jbeta primers that the PCR ran. The method was immunoSEQ multiplex PCR; TCRdb's version includes in-frame clones alone and lacks a portion of them. The sample lists about 120,000 clones, around 80% seen once, with around 1.5% in the top ten. Trimming removed 0 bases at V and 2 bases at J, with 4 bases between. The germline V gene encodes CDR1 MNHEY and CDR2 SMNVEV (reference sequence). The CDR3 has 13 residues. The specimen sequenced was PBMCs. The receptor's source is a woman aged 18-30 years in good health and CMV-seronegative. This sequence joins TRBV27 and TRBJ1-2; unclear D gene. The CDR3 bases are TGTGCCAGCAGTTTATCGGAGAACTATGGCTACACCTTC. Its translation is CASSLSENYGYTF.